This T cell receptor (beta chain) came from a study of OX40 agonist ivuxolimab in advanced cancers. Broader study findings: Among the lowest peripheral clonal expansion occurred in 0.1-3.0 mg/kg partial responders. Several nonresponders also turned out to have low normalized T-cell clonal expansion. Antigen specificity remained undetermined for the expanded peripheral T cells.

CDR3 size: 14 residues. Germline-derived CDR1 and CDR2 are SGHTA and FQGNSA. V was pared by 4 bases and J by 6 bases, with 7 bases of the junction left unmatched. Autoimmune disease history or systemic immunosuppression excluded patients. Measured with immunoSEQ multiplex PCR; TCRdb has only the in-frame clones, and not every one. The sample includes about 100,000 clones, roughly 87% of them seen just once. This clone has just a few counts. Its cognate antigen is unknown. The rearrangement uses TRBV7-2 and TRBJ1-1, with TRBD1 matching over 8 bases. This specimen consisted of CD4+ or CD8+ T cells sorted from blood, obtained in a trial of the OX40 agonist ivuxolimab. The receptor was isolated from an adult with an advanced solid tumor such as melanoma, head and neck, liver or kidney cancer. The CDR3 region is CASSSGQALAEAFF. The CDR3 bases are TGTGCCAGCAGCTCGGGACAGGCACTTGCTGAAGCTTTCTTT.